This is a list of T cell receptor beta chains from one sample in a study of T cell changes during pregnancy in multiple sclerosis. Only in-frame clones appear in the TCRdb table, and some are missing; sequencing was by immunoSEQ multiplex PCR. Among about 70,000 clones, roughly 94% were seen once, and the ten largest hold 0.58%. Specimen: peripheral blood, collected in the third trimester of pregnancy. All receptors derive from a female donor with multiple sclerosis, enrolled in a pregnancy study. The CDR3 runs from the conserved cysteine through the conserved F or W. D genes are given only for firm matches. Size tells how often a clone was seen (once, few, many) or the class of an expanded clone, and some rows leave it out.

CDR3 length	J gene	clone size	D gene	V gene	CDR3 protein	CDR3 DNA
12	TRBJ1-1	.	.	TRBV19	CASKSVGAEAFF	TGTGCCAGTAAGTCCGTAGGAGCTGAAGCTTTCTTT
13	TRBJ2-1	.	TRBD2	TRBV7-2	CASSYTGGNEQFF	TGTGCCAGCAGCTACACGGGGGGCAATGAGCAGTTCTTC
11	TRBJ2-3	.	.	TRBV7-2	CASGQADTQYF	TGTGCCAGCGGCCAGGCAGATACGCAGTATTTT
14	TRBJ2-7	.	TRBD1	TRBV19	CASSITQGAYEQYF	TGTGCCAGTAGTATAACCCAGGGGGCCTACGAGCAGTACTTC
16	TRBJ1-2	.	TRBD1	TRBV19	CASNSLRDRQNYGYTF	TGTGCCAGTAACTCACTACGGGACAGGCAAAACTATGGCTACACCTTC
17	TRBJ2-2	.	.	TRBV5-4	CASSPPGAVANTGELFF	TGTGCCAGCAGCCCTCCGGGAGCTGTCGCGAACACCGGGGAGCTGTTTTTT
16	TRBJ1-3	.	.	TRBV15	CATSRDGLYSGNTIYF	TGTGCCACCAGCAGAGATGGGCTTTACTCTGGAAACACCATATATTTT
14	TRBJ2-1	.	.	TRBV11-1	CASSPGGRRDEQFF	TGTGCCAGCAGCCCCGGAGGGCGGCGCGATGAGCAGTTCTTC
13	TRBJ2-7	.	.	TRBV19	CASSPGEAYEQYF	TGTGCCAGTAGCCCAGGGGAAGCCTACGAGCAGTACTTC
15	TRBJ1-4	.	TRBD1	TRBV7-8	CASSEGTVEREKLFF	TGTGCCAGCAGCGAAGGGACAGTCGAGCGTGAAAAACTGTTTTTT
16	TRBJ2-1	once	TRBD2	TRBV5-4	CASSLDSSGGDNEQFF	TGTGCCAGCAGCTTGGATAGCAGCGGGGGGGACAATGAGCAGTTCTTC
12	TRBJ1-2	.	.	TRBV2	CASMGRGLGYTF	TGTGCCAGCATGGGAAGGGGTTTAGGCTACACCTTC